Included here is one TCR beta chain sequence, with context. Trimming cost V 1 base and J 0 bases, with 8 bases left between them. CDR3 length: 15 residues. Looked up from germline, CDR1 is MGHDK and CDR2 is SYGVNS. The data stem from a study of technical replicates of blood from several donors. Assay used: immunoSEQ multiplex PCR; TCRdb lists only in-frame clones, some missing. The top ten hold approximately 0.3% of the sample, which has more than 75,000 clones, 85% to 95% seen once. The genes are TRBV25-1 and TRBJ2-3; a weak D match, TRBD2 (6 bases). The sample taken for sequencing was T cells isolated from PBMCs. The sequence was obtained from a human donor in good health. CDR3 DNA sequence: TGTGCCAGCAGTGAATTCGGGGGTAGCACAGATACGCAGTATTTT. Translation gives CASSEFGGSTDTQYF. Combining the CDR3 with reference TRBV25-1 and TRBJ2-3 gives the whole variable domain EADIYQTPRYLVIGTGKKITLECSQTMGHDKMYWYQQDPGMELHLIHYSYGVNSTEKGDLSSESTVSRIRTEHFPLTLESARPSHTSQYLCASSEFGGSTDTQYFGPGTRLTVL.